A single sample gave rise to the 23 T cell receptor beta chains below, sequenced in a study of T-cell reconstitution after alpha-beta-depleted transplantation in children. The TCRbeta library was prepared with unique molecular identifiers. TCRdb fed the PCR reads into MiXCR, producing one record per CDR3 protein. The table includes about 540,000 distinct CDR3 sequences, 15% to 20% detected once. This sample comprised PBMCs from the stem cell graft donor, obtained from the stem cell graft. Every receptor here comes from a human donor who donated a stem cell graft to a child with acute lymphoblastic leukemia.

At least ten counts were recorded for this clonotype. V gene TRBV5-1 combines with J gene TRBJ2-7; 9 nucleotides agree with TRBD1. The germline CDR1 and CDR2 sequences are SGHRS and YFSETQ. The CDR3 loop spans 15 amino acids. J was trimmed by 1 base and V by 4 bases; bases with no gene match: 6. The CDR3 nucleotides are TGCGCCAGCAGCCTGACCGGGACAGGGTCCTACGAGCAGTACTTC. Its protein is CASSLTGTGSYEQYF.

The chain joins TRBV30 to TRBJ1-1; 7 bases line up with TRBD1. Unmatched junction bases numbered 3, after V lost 4 bases and J lost 10 bases. CDR3 length: 10 amino acids. Germline assignment: CDR1 GTSNPN and CDR2 SVGIG (reference sequence). Here the CDR3 reads CAWIQGRAFF. CDR3 in DNA: TGTGCCTGGATACAGGGGAGAGCTTTCTTT.

V is TRBV6-1 and J is TRBJ2-7, with TRBD2 identical over 7 bases. The J segment lost 3 bases and the V segment lost 8 bases, leaving 7 bases of the junction unmatched. CDR3 length: 13 residues. Germline CDR1 reads MNHNS; CDR2 reads SASEGT. The CDR3 DNA reads as TGTGCCAGCTGGGGGGGAGTCGGCTACGAGCAGTACTTC. Translating it yields CASWGGVGYEQYF.

In this sample, this clonotype turned up many times. V usage is TRBV7-3 and J usage is TRBJ1-2; D gene uncertain. Per germline, CDR1 SGHTA and CDR2 FQGTGA. CDR3 length: 15 amino acids. Trimming took off 5 bases at V and 2 bases at J, with 15 bases between the two ends. This CDR3 reads CASSQDGRRNYGYTF. The DNA for the CDR3 is TGTGCCAGCAGCCAGGACGGGAGGAGAAACTATGGCTACACCTTC.

V gene TRBV7-9 combines with J gene TRBJ2-1; 9 positions agree with TRBD1. The J segment lost 1 base and the V segment lost 6 bases, leaving 7 bases of the junction unmatched. Germline V gene sequence: CDR1 SEHNR, CDR2 FQNEAQ (reference sequence). The CDR3 is 16 amino acids. CDR3: CASRSGQGTSYNEQFF. CDR3 sequence (DNA): TGTGCCAGCAGATCCGGACAGGGGACGTCCTACAATGAGCAGTTCTTC.

This chain connects TRBV5-8 to TRBJ2-4, with a possible D match to TRBD1 (6 bases). Germline CDR1 is SGHTS and CDR2 is YDEGEE. The CDR3 runs 16 residues. The germline V and J ends were trimmed by 4 bases and 6 bases, with 20 bases remaining between them. The CDR3: CASSLTTGLRGNIQYF. In DNA form, the CDR3 reads TGTGCCAGCAGCCTTACGACAGGACTTAGGGGAAACATTCAGTACTTC. The complete variable domain, with remaining parts taken from reference TRBV5-8 and TRBJ2-4, reads EAGVTQSPTHLIKTRGQQATLRCSPISGHTSVYWYQQALGLGLQFLLWYDEGEERNRGNFPPRFSGRQFPNYSSELNVNALELEDSALYLCASSLTTGLRGNIQYFGAGTRLSVL.

In this sample, this clonotype turned up a few times. The chain recombines TRBV6-1 with TRBJ1-2; D uncertain. Germline V gene sequence: CDR1 MNHNS, CDR2 SASEGT. V was pared by 5 bases and J by 1 base, with 23 bases between. The CDR3 covers 18 residues. Here the CDR3 DNA reads TGTGCCAGCAGTAGTAAGAGAGATTCAAGGCGGTTTAACTATGGCTACACCTTC. It codes for CASSSKRDSRRFNYGYTF.

The V and J genes are TRBV6-2 or TRBV6-3 and TRBJ1-5; D is undetermined. The CDR3 is made up of 15 amino acids. Germline CDR1 is MNHEY and CDR2 is SVGEGT. V gave up 2 bases and J gave up 6 bases, with 14 bases separating them. The CDR3: CASSYGVDIGQPQHF. The CDR3 DNA reads TGTGCCAGCAGTTACGGGGTTGATATAGGTCAGCCCCAGCATTTT.

This clonotype was detected only a few times. The chain recombines TRBV5-1 with TRBJ1-5, with TRBD1 as a possible D gene (6 bases). Trimming took off 5 bases at V and 5 bases at J, with 17 bases between the two ends. Looked up from germline, CDR1 is SGHRS and CDR2 is YFSETQ. The CDR3 sequence is 15 residues long. The CDR3 region is CASSDSPGAYQPQHF. The CDR3 DNA follows: TGCGCCAGCAGTGACAGCCCGGGGGCCTATCAGCCCCAGCATTTT.

CDR3 DNA sequence: TGTGCCAGCAGGCGTCAGGGTATCAATCAGCCCCAGCATTTT. Residues: CASRRQGINQPQHF. The chain is built from TRBV2 and TRBJ1-5; D might be TRBD1 (5 bases). The CDR3 is 14 residues long. The V gene's germline CDR1 is SNHLY and CDR2 FYNNEI. Trimming stripped 6 bases from V and 3 bases from J, with 12 bases between.

In this sample, this clonotype turned up a few times. This rearrangement joins TRBV4-1 to TRBJ1-5; no clear D gene. V was pared by 0 bases and J by 6 bases, with 6 bases between. This CDR3 spans 13 amino acids. Germline V gene sequence: CDR1 MGHRA, CDR2 YSYEKL. DNA of the CDR3: TGCGCCAGCAGCCAAGATCTCTCTCAGCCCCAGCATTTT. This sequence encodes CASSQDLSQPQHF.

This clonotype was seen more than once but under ten times. The V gene is TRBV5-1, the J gene TRBJ2-5; D is unclear. CDR1 SGHRS and CDR2 YFSETQ come from the germline V gene. The V and J ends lost 7 bases and 3 bases respectively, with 10 bases between them. This CDR3 is built from 12 residues. CDR3 sequence reads: CASGENEETQYF. CDR3 coding DNA: TGCGCCAGCGGGGAAAACGAAGAGACCCAGTACTTC.

This clonotype was recorded once. The chain carries TRBV19 and TRBJ1-5, with 7 bases that match TRBD1. Germline V gene data show CDR1 as LNHDA and CDR2 as SQIVND (reference sequence). Trimming cost V 7 bases and J 4 bases; bases outside gene matches: 22. The length of the CDR3 is 19 residues. DNA of the CDR3: TGTGCCAGTACTCCCGTCCCCGACAGGGCCCTGACTCTAAATCAGCCCCAGCATTTT. Its translation is CASTPVPDRALTLNQPQHF.

This clonotype was detected only once. The J gene is TRBJ2-1, the V gene TRBV4-2; D is uncertain. Germline CDR1 LGHNA, CDR2 YNFKEQ. The CDR3 covers 14 residues. V lost 4 bases and J lost 5, with 12 bases in between. CDR3 DNA sequence: TGTGCCAGCAGCCTTATCAGTACCAACAATGAGCAGTTCTTC. It encodes CASSLISTNNEQFF.

The table lists this clonotype with a few counts. This chain joins TRBV9 and TRBJ2-1; possibly TRBD2 for D (5 bases). V lost 3 bases and J 1 base, leaving 14 bases between the germline ends. CDR1 and CDR2 from the germline V gene are SGDLS and YYNGEE. The CDR3 spans 16 residues. The CDR3 DNA is TGTGCCAGCAGCGCCCCTACTAGTCGGTCCTACAATGAGCAGTTCTTC. Its translation is CASSAPTSRSYNEQFF.

The chain joins TRBV4-1 to TRBJ2-7, with D possibly matching TRBD2 (6 bases). CDR1 MGHRA and CDR2 YSYEKL come from the germline V gene. Trimming removed 1 base at V and 3 bases at J, with 16 bases between. This CDR3 region has 16 residues. The CDR3 DNA sequence: TGCGCCAGCAGCCAAGGAGGTCCACCGGGGGTCTACGAGCAGTACTTC. It is translated as CASSQGGPPGVYEQYF.

The chain links TRBV30 to TRBJ2-1; 11 bases are shared with TRBD2. Losses at the gene ends were 2 bases for V and 5 bases for J; bases not matched to a gene: 2. The CDR3 is 14 residues long. Per the germline V gene, CDR1 is GTSNPN and CDR2 is SVGIG (reference sequence). The CDR3 nucleotides are TGTGCCTGGAGTACACTAGCGGGAGACAATGAGCAGTTCTTC. This gives the protein CAWSTLAGDNEQFF.

There are a few counts of this clonotype. The rearrangement uses TRBV25-1 and TRBJ2-7; possible D gene TRBD1, 6 bases. The germline V gene encodes CDR1 MGHDK and CDR2 SYGVNS. Trimming removed 3 bases from V and 3 bases from J, with 15 bases in between. This CDR3 spans 15 amino acids. The CDR3 sequence: CASSDPGHPNYEQYF. The CDR3 DNA reads TGTGCCAGCAGTGATCCGGGACACCCGAACTACGAGCAGTACTTC.

CDR3 residues: CASSAPGRTDTQYF. The CDR3 DNA reads TGTGCCAGCAGTGCCCCGGGCCGCACAGATACGCAGTATTTT. The chain employs TRBV6-1 and TRBJ2-3; D ambiguous. Trimming took off 4 bases at V and 1 base at J, with 9 bases between the two ends. CDR3 length equals 14 residues. Germline CDR1 and CDR2: MNHNS and SASEGT.

The CDR3: CASTDQDRGPGELFF. CDR3 bases: TGTGCCAGCACCGACCAGGACAGGGGGCCCGGGGAGCTGTTTTTT. The chain couples TRBV12-3 or TRBV12-4 to TRBJ2-2; 11 positions match TRBD1. The CDR3 totals 15 residues. Trimming cost V 7 bases and J 6 bases; bases outside gene matches: 7.

The chain employs TRBV20-1 and TRBJ2-7, with TRBD2 matching over 11 bases. The CDR3 contains 14 residues. After removal of 3 bases from V and 1 base from J, the junction contained 2 bases not matched to a gene. CDR1 is DFQATT, CDR2 SNEGSKA, per germline (reference sequence). CDR3 coding DNA: TGCAGTGCTAGCGCTAGCGGGAGGTCCTACGAGCAGTACTTC. It translates to CSASASGRSYEQYF.

The chain combines TRBV6-6 with TRBJ2-3; D gene unclear. Trimming left V 0 bases short and J 6 bases short, with 4 bases between. There are 12 residues in the CDR3. Germline CDR1 and CDR2: MNHNY and SVGAGI (reference sequence). The CDR3 sequence is CASSYSPDTQYF. In DNA, the CDR3 is TGTGCCAGCAGTTACTCCCCGGATACGCAGTATTTT.

This clonotype has only a few counts. The V gene is TRBV5-1, the J gene TRBJ2-5, with D perhaps matching TRBD1 (6 bases). V lost 4 bases to trimming and J lost 1 base, with 11 bases between them. CDR1 SGHRS and CDR2 YFSETQ come from the germline V gene. The CDR3 is 14 amino acids. CDR3 DNA: TGCGCCAGCAGCGTCACAGGGTTCCAAGAGACCCAGTACTTC. Its translation is CASSVTGFQETQYF.